Described below is a single TCR beta chain sequence and its context. The target antigen is unknown. Sequencing used immunoSEQ multiplex PCR; TCRdb keeps in-frame clones, though not all of them. The sample records some 60,000 clones, 87% being singletons. The junction had 10 bases not matched to a gene; V was cut back by 7 bases and J by 7 bases. CDR3 length: 14 residues. Per the germline V gene, CDR1 is ENHRY and CDR2 is SYGVKD. This entry is derived from a study of OX40 agonist ivuxolimab in advanced cancers. Broader study findings: Researchers report that CD8+ T cells had, on average, more expanded clones than CD4+.

Sequencing used CD4+ or CD8+ T cells sorted from blood, obtained in a trial of the OX40 agonist ivuxolimab. The rearrangement links TRBV10-3 to TRBJ2-1, with 7 bases fitting TRBD1. This TCR was recovered from an adult with an advanced solid tumor such as melanoma, head and neck, liver or kidney cancer. The chain's CDR3 is CAIKGQNRLNEQFF. CDR3 nucleotide sequence: TGTGCCATCAAGGGACAGAATAGGCTTAATGAGCAGTTCTTC.